The T cell receptor (beta chain) described here comes from a study of TIL therapy for anti-PD-1-resistant metastatic lung cancer. Study as a whole: Progressing patients received lymphodepletion, expanded TIL infusion and IL-2.

The CDR3 totals 14 residues. The germline V gene encodes CDR1 MNHEY and CDR2 SMNVEV (reference sequence). V lost 4 bases, J lost 5 bases, and 14 bases lay in between. Sample time point: pre-treatment sample, taken before nivolumab and TIL therapy. The immunoSEQ assay was v3. Assay used: immunoSEQ multiplex PCR; TCRdb lists only in-frame clones, some missing. The repertoire consists of 55,000 to 60,000 clones, with less than 85% occurring once and the leading ten covering about 1.8%. Study-wide points: Treatment-naive, never-smoker and oncogene-addicted patients were overrepresented in this highly selected cohort.

Notes on this clone: Its antigen is as yet unknown.

The J gene is TRBJ2-5, the V gene TRBV27; D is undetermined. The sequenced sample was blood, obtained at baseline. The TCR was taken from a person between 30 and 80 years old with non-small cell lung cancer. The CDR3 DNA is TGTGCCAGCAGTTCAATAGATTTCGGCGAGACCCAGTACTTC. Amino acid sequence: CASSSIDFGETQYF.